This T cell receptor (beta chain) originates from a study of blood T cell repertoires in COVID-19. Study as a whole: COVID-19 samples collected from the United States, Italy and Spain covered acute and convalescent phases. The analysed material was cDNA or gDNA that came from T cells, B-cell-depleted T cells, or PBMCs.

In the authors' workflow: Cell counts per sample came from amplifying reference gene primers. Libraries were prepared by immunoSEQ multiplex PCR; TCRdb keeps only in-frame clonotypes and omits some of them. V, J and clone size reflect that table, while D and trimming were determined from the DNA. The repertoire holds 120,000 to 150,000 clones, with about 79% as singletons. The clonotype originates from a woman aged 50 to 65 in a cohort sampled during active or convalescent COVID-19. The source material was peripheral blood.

The chain's CDR3 is CASGLHTDTQYF. The CDR3 nucleotides read TGTGCTAGTGGCTTACACACAGATACGCAGTATTTT. This chain connects TRBV12-5 to TRBJ2-3, with unresolved D. V was clipped by 6 bases and J by 2 bases, with 6 bases between them. The CDR3 covers 12 residues. Germline V CDR1 and CDR2: LGHNT, FRNRAP.